The rows below give T cell receptor beta chains drawn from one sample of a study of shared clonotypes between healthy human individuals. Assay: immunoSEQ multiplex PCR; the TCRdb copy retains only in-frame clones and omits some. This sample has roughly 650,000 clones; 95% to 96% occur once, and the top ten carry approximately 0.1%. Sequenced input: naive CD8+ T cells sorted from blood. The receptors were sampled from a woman aged 25 to 39 in good health. CDR3s include the opening cysteine and the closing phenylalanine or tryptophan. The order of the fields is V gene, clone size, D gene, J gene, CDR3 protein, CDR3 DNA. A D gene is named only where the DNA matches it firmly. Only part of the rows carry a size: once, few, many, or a class if the clone is expanded.

TRBV28,once,TRBD1,TRBJ1-2,CASSTGGVRYGYTF,TGTGCCAGCAGTACAGGGGGCGTTCGCTATGGCTACACCTTC
TRBV6-5,NA,NA,TRBJ1-1,CASSYGAAAAEAFF,TGTGCCAGCAGTTACGGGGCAGCGGCTGCTGAAGCTTTCTTT
TRBV28,NA,NA,TRBJ2-6,CASSFWGSGANVLTF,TGTGCCAGCAGTTTCTGGGGCTCTGGGGCCAACGTCCTGACTTTC
TRBV13,NA,NA,TRBJ2-1,CASSTATDQFF,TGTGCCAGCAGCACGGCCACGGACCAGTTCTTC
TRBV2,NA,NA,TRBJ2-2,CASSERGTAILGTGELFF,TGTGCCAGCAGTGAGCGCGGGACAGCAATCCTGGGCACCGGGGAGCTGTTTTTT
TRBV4-1,NA,TRBD1,TRBJ2-7,CASSHSTRGQGFSYEQYF,TGCGCCAGCAGCCACTCAACCCGGGGACAGGGATTCTCCTACGAGCAGTACTTC
TRBV7-6,NA,TRBD2,TRBJ2-7,CASSPGALAGDYEQYF,TGTGCCAGCAGCCCAGGGGCACTAGCGGGGGATTACGAGCAGTACTTC
TRBV6-4,NA,TRBD2,TRBJ2-7,CASSDSGLAGDVYEQYF,TGTGCCAGCAGTGACTCTGGCCTAGCGGGAGATGTATACGAGCAGTACTTC
TRBV28,NA,TRBD2,TRBJ2-1,CASRGLGLADNEQFF,TGTGCCAGCAGGGGATTGGGACTAGCGGACAATGAGCAGTTCTTC
TRBV11-2,once,NA,TRBJ2-7,CASSLYRNEQYF,TGTGCCAGCAGCTTATATAGGAATGAGCAGTACTTC
TRBV9,NA,NA,TRBJ1-1,CASSVVGGYQGTEAFF,TGTGCCAGCAGCGTAGTGGGGGGTTATCAAGGCACTGAAGCTTTCTTT
TRBV2,NA,NA,TRBJ2-5,CASKWDGGQETQYF,TGTGCCAGCAAATGGGACGGTGGACAAGAGACCCAGTACTTC
TRBV6-6,NA,NA,TRBJ1-1,CASSYQGNTEAFF,TGTGCCAGCAGTTACCAGGGCAACACTGAAGCTTTCTTT
TRBV19,NA,NA,TRBJ1-1,CASRWGQDPTEAFF,TGTGCCAGTAGGTGGGGGCAGGATCCCACTGAAGCTTTCTTT
TRBV27,NA,NA,TRBJ1-2,CASSLTGFYGYTF,TGTGCCAGCAGTTTAACCGGCTTTTATGGCTACACCTTC
TRBV7-9,NA,TRBD1,TRBJ2-1,CASSPRQGAGNEQFF,TGTGCCAGCAGCCCTCGACAGGGGGCCGGCAATGAGCAGTTCTTC
TRBV27,NA,TRBD1,TRBJ1-6,CASSTLRGQGNSPLHF,TGTGCCAGCAGTACCCTCCGGGGACAGGGTAATTCACCCCTCCACTTT
TRBV7-8,NA,TRBD2,TRBJ2-7,CASSLARREIREALRYEQYF,TGTGCCAGCAGCTTAGCGAGGCGGGAGATACGGGAGGCCCTCCGGTACGAGCAGTACTTC
TRBV19,once,NA,TRBJ1-1,CASREGFEAFF,TGTGCCAGTAGGGAGGGGTTTGAAGCTTTCTTT
TRBV19,once,NA,TRBJ2-5,CASSPSRVIQETQYF,TGTGCCAGTAGTCCGTCCCGGGTCATCCAAGAGACCCAGTACTTC
TRBV27,NA,NA,TRBJ2-2,CASSLDLETGITGELFF,TGTGCCAGCAGTTTGGATTTGGAGACAGGAATCACCGGGGAGCTGTTTTTT
TRBV6-5,NA,TRBD1,TRBJ1-1,CASSSQGAHTEAFF,TGTGCCAGCAGTTCACAGGGGGCGCACACTGAAGCTTTCTTT
TRBV5-8,NA,NA,TRBJ2-3,CASSWWASSSTDTQYF,TGTGCCAGCAGCTGGTGGGCTAGCAGCTCCACAGATACGCAGTATTTT
TRBV7-9,few,NA,TRBJ2-5,CASSTFPQETQYF,TGTGCCAGCAGCACATTCCCCCAAGAGACCCAGTACTTC
TRBV7-9,NA,NA,TRBJ2-5,CASSLASMGRWETQYF,TGTGCCAGCAGCTTAGCTTCTATGGGGCGGTGGGAGACCCAGTACTTC
TRBV29-1,NA,NA,TRBJ2-1,CSVLIQGTSNEQFF,TGCAGCGTACTGATCCAGGGAACGTCCAATGAGCAGTTCTTC
TRBV9,NA,NA,TRBJ2-1,CASSVEIYRYPDNEQFF,TGTGCCAGCAGCGTAGAAATTTACAGGTACCCAGACAATGAGCAGTTCTTC
TRBV28,NA,NA,TRBJ1-5,CASSSGRGGYSNQPQHF,TGTGCCAGCAGTTCGGGCAGGGGCGGATATAGCAATCAGCCCCAGCATTTT
TRBV7-2,NA,NA,TRBJ2-2,CASSFDLAGVFTGELFF,TGTGCCAGCAGCTTCGACCTAGCAGGAGTCTTCACCGGGGAGCTGTTTTTT
TRBV7-8,NA,NA,TRBJ2-7,CASSLGDSPYYEQYF,TGTGCCAGCAGCTTAGGTGATAGCCCCTACTACGAGCAGTACTTC
TRBV9,NA,TRBD2,TRBJ2-7,CASSVGTSGFYEQYF,TGTGCCAGCAGCGTGGGGACTAGCGGGTTCTACGAGCAGTACTTC
TRBV2,NA,TRBD2,TRBJ2-1,CASKGLADYNEQFF,TGTGCCAGCAAGGGACTAGCGGACTACAATGAGCAGTTCTTC
TRBV2,NA,NA,TRBJ2-7,CASTNGRLGGDNEQYF,TGTGCCAGCACCAATGGACGACTAGGTGGGGACAACGAGCAGTACTTC
TRBV15,NA,TRBD1,TRBJ2-7,CATSRDRTGGYEQYF,TGTGCCACCAGCAGAGATCGGACAGGGGGGTACGAGCAGTACTTC
TRBV27,NA,NA,TRBJ1-4,CASSSVWATNEKLFF,TGTGCCAGCAGTTCTGTGTGGGCAACTAATGAAAAACTGTTTTTT
TRBV27,NA,TRBD2,TRBJ2-1,CATGTSGSGEQFF,TGTGCCACCGGGACTAGCGGGAGTGGGGAGCAGTTCTTC
TRBV19,NA,NA,TRBJ2-7,CASSIKAGSYEQYF,TGTGCCAGTAGTATCAAGGCAGGGTCCTACGAGCAGTACTTC